This is a list of T cell receptor beta chains from one sample in a study of TIL therapy for anti-PD-1-resistant metastatic lung cancer. TCRdb keeps only in-frame clones here, not all; method: immunoSEQ multiplex PCR. The repertoire holds roughly 16,000 clones, with more than 70% as singletons. Sequences were derived from blood, sampled at baseline. The source of these receptors is a person between 25 and 80 years old with non-small cell lung cancer. CDR3s include the opening cysteine and the closing phenylalanine or tryptophan. Each record gives: J gene, D gene, clone size, V gene, CDR3 protein, CDR3 DNA. D genes are given only for firm matches. Some rows mark clone size as missing; the rest say once, few, many or name a class of expanded clone.

TRBJ1-6 | - | - | TRBV7-2 | CASSPRTARNSPLHF | TGTGCCAGCAGCCCCCGGACAGCTAGGAATTCACCCCTCCACTTT
TRBJ1-5 | - | once | TRBV7-9 | CASSFSGQPQHF | TGTGCCAGCAGCTTTTCGGGTCAGCCCCAGCATTTT
TRBJ2-7 | TRBD1 | - | TRBV18 | CASSLTTTGIKVYEQYF | TGTGCCAGCTCACTAACTACGACAGGGATAAAGGTCTACGAGCAGTACTTC
TRBJ2-7 | - | - | TRBV14 | CASSQRHQGSYEQYF | TGTGCCAGCAGCCAACGACATCAGGGCTCCTACGAGCAGTACTTC
TRBJ1-2 | TRBD1 | once | TRBV7-8 | CASSPRQGGYGYTF | TGTGCCAGCAGCCCAAGGCAGGGGGGATATGGCTACACCTTC
TRBJ1-4 | - | once | TRBV19 | CASSIGYEKLFF | TGTGCCAGTAGTATTGGGTATGAAAAACTGTTTTTT
TRBJ2-1 | - | - | TRBV7-3 | CASSSALGGGYNEQFF | TGTGCCAGCAGCTCAGCCCTTGGGGGAGGCTACAATGAGCAGTTCTTC
TRBJ2-7 | - | - | TRBV29-1 | CSVEYGSYEQYF | TGCAGCGTTGAATACGGTTCCTACGAGCAGTACTTC
TRBJ2-3 | - | - | TRBV28 | CASSLLNPSTDTQYF | TGTGCCAGCAGTTTACTCAACCCTAGCACAGATACGCAGTATTTT
TRBJ2-1 | - | - | TRBV11-3 | CASSPSHEQFF | TGTGCCAGCAGCCCTAGTCATGAGCAGTTCTTC
TRBJ2-2 | - | - | TRBV14 | CASSQVGNYNGELFF | TGTGCCAGCAGCCAAGTTGGAAACTACAACGGGGAGCTGTTTTTT
TRBJ1-4 | - | - | TRBV5-5 | CASSLEGSSRDEKLFF | TGTGCCAGCAGCTTGGAGGGCAGCAGCCGGGATGAAAAACTGTTTTTT
TRBJ1-1 | - | - | TRBV7-8 | CASSLGRSNTEAFF | TGTGCCAGCAGCCTTGGACGGTCGAACACTGAAGCTTTCTTT
TRBJ1-6 | - | - | TRBV5-4 | CASSLEISDNSPLHF | TGTGCCAGCAGCTTGGAAATCTCGGATAATTCACCCCTCCACTTT
TRBJ2-5 | TRBD2 | - | TRBV28 | CASRQTSGRERTQYF | TGTGCCAGCAGACAGACTAGCGGGAGGGAGAGAACCCAGTACTTC
TRBJ2-3 | - | - | TRBV7-9 | CASSLDGRGTDTQYF | TGTGCCAGCAGCTTAGACGGGAGAGGCACAGATACGCAGTATTTT
TRBJ1-3 | TRBD1 | - | TRBV30 | CACRQGSGPGNTIYF | TGTGCCTGTCGACAGGGTTCAGGCCCTGGAAACACCATATATTTT
TRBJ1-1 | - | - | TRBV7-9 | CASSRGSQQNTEAFF | TGTGCCAGCAGCCGGGGTTCCCAGCAGAACACTGAAGCTTTCTTT
TRBJ2-3 | TRBD2 | once | TRBV18 | CASSPPGRLADTDTQYF | TGTGCCAGCTCACCACCGGGCCGACTAGCGGACACAGATACGCAGTATTTT
TRBJ1-1 | - | - | TRBV7-2 | CASKDRTPMNTEAFF | TGTGCCAGCAAAGACAGGACCCCCATGAACACTGAAGCTTTCTTT
TRBJ2-7 | TRBD1 | - | TRBV7-2 | CASSLSDPWGQGYEQYF | TGTGCCAGCAGCTTATCGGACCCATGGGGACAGGGATACGAGCAGTACTTC
TRBJ2-4 | TRBD2 | - | TRBV27 | CASRGLAGGTKNIQYF | TGTGCCAGTAGAGGACTAGCGGGGGGGACTAAAAACATTCAGTACTTC
TRBJ1-5 | - | - | TRBV7-2 | CASSSKGQRNQPQHF | TGTGCCAGCAGCTCCAAGGGCCAGCGCAATCAGCCCCAGCATTTT
TRBJ2-7 | TRBD1 | few | TRBV5-4 | CASSPPGTDYLEQYF | TGTGCCAGCAGCCCGCCGGGGACAGACTATCTCGAGCAGTACTTC
TRBJ2-7 | - | - | TRBV28 | CASRVPGKSQYF | TGTGCCAGCAGGGTCCCTGGCAAGTCGCAGTACTTC
TRBJ1-3 | TRBD1 | - | TRBV14 | CASSQVQGHLSGNTIYF | TGTGCCAGCAGCCAAGTACAGGGGCACCTCTCTGGAAACACCATATATTTT
TRBJ2-5 | TRBD2 | - | TRBV4-3 | CASSQGSQRGGGLETQYF | TGCGCCAGCAGCCAGGGGTCCCAGCGGGGGGGCGGGTTAGAGACCCAGTACTTC
TRBJ1-1 | - | few | TRBV29-1 | CSAGLHGTEAFF | TGCAGCGCGGGACTCCATGGGACTGAAGCTTTCTTT
TRBJ2-1 | TRBD2 | - | TRBV2 | CASRPPGTSLDEQFF | TGTGCCAGCAGACCCCCCGGGACTAGCCTCGATGAGCAGTTCTTC
TRBJ1-4 | TRBD1 | - | TRBV7-9 | CASSSGRGTGSERREKLFF | TGTGCCAGCAGCTCAGGGCGCGGGACAGGCAGCGAGAGACGTGAAAAACTGTTTTTT
TRBJ1-2 | - | few | TRBV30 | CASAGTSRGYTF | TGTGCCTCTGCCGGGACCTCCAGGGGCTACACCTTC
TRBJ2-3 | - | - | TRBV5-1 | CASSLNTDTQYF | TGCGCCAGCAGCTTGAACACAGATACGCAGTATTTT
TRBJ2-1 | - | - | TRBV28 | CASSFRSSYNEQFF | TGTGCCAGCAGTTTCCGAAGCTCCTACAATGAGCAGTTCTTC
TRBJ1-5 | - | - | TRBV7-9 | CASSLTMGQPQHF | TGTGCCAGCAGCTTAACAATGGGGCAGCCCCAGCATTTT
TRBJ1-1 | - | - | TRBV6-1 | CASSEAPGEGKAFF | TGTGCCAGCAGTGAAGCGCCAGGAGAGGGAAAAGCTTTCTTT
TRBJ1-6 | - | - | TRBV27 | CASSLSGGNSPLHF | TGTGCCAGCAGTTTATCGGGAGGGAATTCACCCCTCCACTTT
TRBJ2-6 | - | - | TRBV4-1 | CASSPQVMRSGANVLTF | TGCGCCAGCAGCCCCCAAGTAATGCGCTCTGGGGCCAACGTCCTGACTTTC
TRBJ2-7 | TRBD2 | - | TRBV5-1 | CASSLAGGRVHEQYF | TGCGCCAGCAGCTTGGCCGGGGGGAGGGTACACGAGCAGTACTTC
TRBJ2-6 | - | - | TRBV7-3 | CASSLTGASSGANVLTF | TGTGCCAGCAGCTTAACAGGGGCCAGCTCTGGGGCCAACGTCCTGACTTTC
TRBJ1-1 | - | - | TRBV9 | CASSVVAGYMNTEAFF | TGTGCCAGCAGCGTAGTGGCAGGATACATGAACACTGAAGCTTTCTTT
TRBJ1-1 | - | - | TRBV6-6 | CASSYRNTEAFF | TGTGCCAGCAGTTACAGGAACACTGAAGCTTTCTTT
TRBJ2-2 | - | - | TRBV11-2 | CATAPTGELFF | TGTGCCACCGCCCCCACCGGGGAGCTGTTTTTT
TRBJ1-5 | - | once | TRBV27 | CASSLHGQGGLQPQHF | TGTGCCAGCAGTTTACACGGGCAGGGAGGGTTACAGCCCCAGCATTTT
TRBJ2-5 | TRBD2 | - | TRBV4-1 | CASSPLAGGPETQYF | TGCGCCAGCAGCCCGTTAGCGGGGGGGCCAGAGACCCAGTACTTC
TRBJ2-1 | - | - | TRBV14 | CASSQGGLPYNEQFF | TGTGCCAGCAGCCAGGGGGGACTTCCCTACAATGAGCAGTTCTTC
TRBJ2-1 | TRBD2 | - | TRBV2 | CASTLGLAGNNEQFF | TGTGCCAGCACCCTGGGGCTAGCGGGGAACAATGAGCAGTTCTTC
TRBJ1-1 | - | - | TRBV6-1 | CASSRGNTEAFF | TGTGCCAGCAGCCGGGGGAACACTGAAGCTTTCTTT
TRBJ2-3 | - | few | TRBV6-4 | CASSDRDSTDTQYF | TGTGCCAGCAGTGACCGGGACAGCACAGATACGCAGTATTTT